A selection of T cell receptor beta chains follows, all from one sample in a study of Graves' ophthalmopathy and Graves' hyperthyroidism. TCRdb reanalysed the multiplex PCR reads using MiXCR and keeps one entry per CDR3 protein. The data contain a few hundred thousand distinct CDR3 sequences, 17% of them singletons. The sample taken for sequencing was peripheral blood. The receptor set was obtained from an adult woman with stable Graves' hyperthyroidism. Each CDR3 is given with its conserved first and last residue. D genes are given only for firm matches. Expanded clones are given a class, and other clones once, few, many or no size at all.

J	V	D	size	DNA	CDR3
TRBJ2-2	TRBV7-6	-	many	TGTGCCAGCAGCTCGGGGGCGCTAACCGGGGAGCTGTTTTTT	CASSSGALTGELFF
TRBJ2-5	TRBV15	-	many	TGTGCCACCAGCAGCCAGAAAGACAGCGGAGAGACCCAGTACTTC	CATSSQKDSGETQYF
TRBJ2-7	TRBV6-5	-	many	TGTGCCAGCAGTTACTCGAGGACGGTCTACGAGCAGTACTTC	CASSYSRTVYEQYF
TRBJ2-5	TRBV18	TRBD1	many	TGTGCCAGCTCACCTGACAGGGCTCAAGAGACCCAGTACTTC	CASSPDRAQETQYF
TRBJ2-4	TRBV7-8	-	many	TGTGCCAGCAGCAGGGGAGGGGGGGCTGTAAACATTCAGTACTTC	CASSRGGGAVNIQYF
TRBJ2-7	TRBV20-1	TRBD2	many	TGCAGTGCTAGACTAGCGGGAGTTTACGAGCAGTACTTC	CSARLAGVYEQYF
TRBJ2-5	TRBV11-2	-	many	TGTGCCAGCAGCTTAGGGTTTTACCAAGAGACCCAGTACTTC	CASSLGFYQETQYF
TRBJ2-5	TRBV20-1	-	many	TGCAGTGCTAGGGAGGGTGAGACCCAGTACTTC	CSAREGETQYF
TRBJ2-3	TRBV7-8	TRBD2	-	TGTGCCAGCAGCTTAGCGGACGGGAGGGATACGCAGTATTTT	CASSLADGRDTQYF
TRBJ2-7	TRBV7-8	TRBD1	many	TGTGCCAGCAGCTTAGCAGGGACAGCACTCTCCTACGAGCAGTACTTC	CASSLAGTALSYEQYF
TRBJ2-4	TRBV27	-	few	TGTGCCAGCAGTTCAAGACAGTCTAACCTAGCCAAAAACATTCAGTACTTC	CASSSRQSNLAKNIQYF
TRBJ1-5	TRBV20-1	-	many	TGCAGTGCTAGGGCCCTCAAGGGATATAGCAATCAGCCCCAGCATTTT	CSARALKGYSNQPQHF
TRBJ2-7	TRBV11-2	-	-	TGTGCCAGCAGCCCCACAGGAAACTACGAGCAGTACTTC	CASSPTGNYEQYF
TRBJ1-1	TRBV12-3/TRBV12-4	TRBD1	many	TGTGCCAGCAGTTTAGCTCGGACAGGGCTGAACACTGAAGCTTTCTTT	CASSLARTGLNTEAFF